This record concerns one T cell receptor beta chain sequence. The sample is drawn from a study of CD8 T cells in Susac syndrome. Reverse transcription used about 0.45 to 1 ug RNA and random hexamers. TCR beta CDR3 was amplified by immunoSEQ multiplex PCR. This amplification extended across 54 Vbeta and 13 Jbeta segments. TCRdb analysed the immunoSEQ multiplex PCR reads with MiXCR anew, one entry per CDR3 protein. In the table there are 400,000 or so distinct CDR3 sequences, approximately 85% of which are singletons. CDR3 length equals 14 residues. The junction had 4 bases not matched to a gene; V was cut back by 2 bases and J by 6 bases. Germline-derived CDR1 and CDR2 are SGHRS and YFSETQ. TEMRA cells were FACS-enriched, and CD8+ and CD4+ T cells were isolated negatively.

The material sequenced was CD8+ T cells from PBMCs. The TCR sequence derives from a human donor with multiple sclerosis. This sequence joins TRBV5-1 and TRBJ2-1; TRBD1 aligns across 8 bases. CDR3 bases: TGCGCCAGCAGCTTAGTGACAGGGGTCAATGAGCAGTTCTTC. Its translation: CASSLVTGVNEQFF.